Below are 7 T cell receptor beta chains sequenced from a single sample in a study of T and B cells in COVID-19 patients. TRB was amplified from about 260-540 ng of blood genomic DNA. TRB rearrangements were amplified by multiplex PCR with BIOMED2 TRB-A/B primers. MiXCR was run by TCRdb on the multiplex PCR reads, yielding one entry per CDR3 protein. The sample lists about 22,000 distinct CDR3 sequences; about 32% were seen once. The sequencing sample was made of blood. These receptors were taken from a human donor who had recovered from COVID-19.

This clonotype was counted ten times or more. CDR3 protein: CASSATSGRDTQYF. CDR3 in DNA: TGTGCCAGCTCGGCGACTAGCGGGAGGGATACGCAGTATTTT. This chain uses TRBV18 with TRBJ2-3; 13 bases fit TRBD2. Germline V gene sequence: CDR1 KGHSH, CDR2 LQKENI. V shed 6 bases, J shed 6 bases, and the junction held 3 bases outside the gene matches. CDR3 length: 14 residues.

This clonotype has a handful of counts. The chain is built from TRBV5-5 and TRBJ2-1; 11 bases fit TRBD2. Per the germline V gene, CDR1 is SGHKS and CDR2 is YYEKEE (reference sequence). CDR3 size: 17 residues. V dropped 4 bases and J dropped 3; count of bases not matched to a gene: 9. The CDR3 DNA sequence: TGTGCCAGCAGCCCCCAAAAGACTAGCGGGGACTACAATGAGCAGTTCTTC. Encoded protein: CASSPQKTSGDYNEQFF.

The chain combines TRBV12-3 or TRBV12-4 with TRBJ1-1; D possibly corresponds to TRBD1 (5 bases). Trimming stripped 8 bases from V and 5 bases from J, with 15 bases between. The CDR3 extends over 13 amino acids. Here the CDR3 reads CASEDWGGTEAFF. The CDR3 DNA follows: TGTGCCAGCGAGGACTGGGGGGGAACTGAAGCTTTCTTT.

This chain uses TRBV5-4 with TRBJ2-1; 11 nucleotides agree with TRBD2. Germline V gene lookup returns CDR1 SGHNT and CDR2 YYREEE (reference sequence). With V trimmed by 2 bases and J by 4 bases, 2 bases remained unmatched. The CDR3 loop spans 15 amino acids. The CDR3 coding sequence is TGTGCCAGCAGCTTAGGGACTAGCGGATACAATGAGCAGTTCTTC. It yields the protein CASSLGTSGYNEQFF.

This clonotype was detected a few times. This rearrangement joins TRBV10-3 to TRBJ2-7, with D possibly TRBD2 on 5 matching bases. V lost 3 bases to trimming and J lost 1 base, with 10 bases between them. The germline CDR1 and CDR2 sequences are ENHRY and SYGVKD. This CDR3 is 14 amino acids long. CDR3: CAISDRADSYEQYF. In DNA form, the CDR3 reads TGTGCCATCAGTGATCGAGCGGATTCCTACGAGCAGTACTTC.

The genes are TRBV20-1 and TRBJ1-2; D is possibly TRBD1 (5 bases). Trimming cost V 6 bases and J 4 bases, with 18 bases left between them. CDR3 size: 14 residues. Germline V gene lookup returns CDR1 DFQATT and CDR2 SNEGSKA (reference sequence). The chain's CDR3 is CSASPRSGTYGYTF. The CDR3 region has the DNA TGCAGTGCATCGCCTCGATCCGGGACCTATGGCTACACCTTC.

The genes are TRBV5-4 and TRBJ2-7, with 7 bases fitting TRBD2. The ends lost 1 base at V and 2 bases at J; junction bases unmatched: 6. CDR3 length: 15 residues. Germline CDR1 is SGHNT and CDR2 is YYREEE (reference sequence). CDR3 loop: CASSLSSGLTYEQYF. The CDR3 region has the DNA TGTGCCAGCAGCTTGAGTAGCGGGTTAACCTACGAGCAGTACTTC. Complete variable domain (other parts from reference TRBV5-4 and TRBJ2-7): ETGVTQSPTHLIKTRGQQVTLRCSSQSGHNTVSWYQQALGQGPQFIFQYYREEENGRGNFPPRFSGLQFPNYSSELNVNALELDDSALYLCASSLSSGLTYEQYFGPGTRLTVT.